The 4 T cell receptor beta chains presented below share a single source sample, sequenced in a study of identical twins. TCRdb reprocessed the 5' RACE reads with MiXCR, giving one entry per CDR3 protein. This sample carries 570,000 or so distinct CDR3 sequences, 9.5% to 10% of them seen once, and the ten largest clones take roughly 3%. The same data also contributed to another study, on yellow fever vaccine responses in identical twins.

Sequencing was done on a sample of PBMCs. The receptor source for this set is a woman under 30 in good health.

The chain is built from TRBV7-2 and TRBJ2-7; D may be TRBD2 (5 bases). V was shortened by 4 bases and J by 2 bases, with 18 bases between the two germline ends. CDR3 length: 16 amino acids. CDR1 and CDR2 (germline): SGHTA, FQGNSA. The CDR3 sequence: CASSSPGWEPAYEQYF. The CDR3 DNA follows: TGTGCCAGCAGCTCCCCCGGGTGGGAGCCGGCCTACGAGCAGTACTTC. Together with reference TRBV7-2 and TRBJ2-7, the CDR3 gives the full variable domain: GAGVSQSPSNKVTEKGKDVELRCDPISGHTALYWYRQSLGQGLEFLIYFQGNSAPDKSGLPSDRFSAERTGGSVSTLTIQRTQQEDSAVYLCASSSPGWEPAYEQYFGPGTRLTVT.

This clonotype was picked up many times. The rearrangement links TRBV7-8 to TRBJ2-1; 9 bases are a match to TRBD1. V was pared by 1 base and J by 8 bases, with 6 bases of the junction left unmatched. The CDR3 has 15 residues. CDR1 SGHVS and CDR2 FQNEAQ come from the germline V gene. CDR3 region: CASSLGTGEFDEQFF. The CDR3 DNA sequence: TGTGCCAGCAGCTTAGGGACAGGGGAGTTCGATGAGCAGTTCTTC.

The chain joins TRBV2 to TRBJ2-7, with TRBD2 matching over 8 bases. The CDR3 is 14 amino acids. The V gene's germline CDR1 is SNHLY and CDR2 FYNNEI. V shed 6 bases, J shed 3 bases, and the junction held 7 bases outside the gene matches. In DNA form, the CDR3 reads TGTGCCAGCAGGGGGGGAAGCGGGAGCTACGAGCAGTACTTC. It encodes CASRGGSGSYEQYF.

The chain employs TRBV14 and TRBJ2-7, with 8 bases that match TRBD2. Germline values: CDR1 SGHDN, CDR2 FVKESK. The CDR3 loop spans 14 amino acids. V lost 4 bases to trimming and J lost 4 bases; unmatched junction nucleotides: 6. CDR3: CASSLQRGWYEQYF. The CDR3 DNA reads as TGTGCCAGCAGCCTCCAGCGGGGGTGGTACGAGCAGTACTTC.